This is a list of T cell receptor beta chains from one sample in a study of spatial heterogeneity in lung cancer. TCRdb processed the 5' RACE reads anew with MiXCR; each CDR3 protein has one entry. This sample has approximately 40,000 distinct CDR3 sequences, with over 6.5% found just once. Here the sequenced sample was PBMCs, taken at surgery. The source of these receptors is a female donor with early-stage non-small cell lung cancer. CDR3s include the opening cysteine and the closing phenylalanine or tryptophan. D genes are given only for firm matches. Size is stated for part of the rows, as once, few or many counts, or as a class when the clone is expanded.

abundance: many
v_gene: TRBV5-1
j_gene: TRBJ1-2
d_gene: .
CDR3nt: TGCGCCAGCAGCACGGGCCAGGGGTCGTACTCTTATGGCTACACCTTC
CDR3aa: CASSTGQGSYSYGYTF

abundance: .
v_gene: TRBV2
j_gene: TRBJ2-2
d_gene: .
CDR3nt: TGTGCCAGCAACAGCATTAACACCGGGGAGCTGTTTTTT
CDR3aa: CASNSINTGELFF

abundance: many
v_gene: TRBV6-6
j_gene: TRBJ1-1
d_gene: .
CDR3nt: TGTGCCAGCAGTTACTCATGGAACACTGAAGCTTTCTTT
CDR3aa: CASSYSWNTEAFF

abundance: many
v_gene: TRBV5-4
j_gene: TRBJ1-2
d_gene: TRBD1
CDR3nt: TGTGCCAGCAGCCTCTACTTGTGGACAGGCGAAGAAGAATATGGCTACACCTTC
CDR3aa: CASSLYLWTGEEEYGYTF

abundance: .
v_gene: TRBV29-1
j_gene: TRBJ2-5
d_gene: .
CDR3nt: TGCAGCGTTCTGGACAGAGCACAAGAGACCCAGTACTTC
CDR3aa: CSVLDRAQETQYF

abundance: .
v_gene: TRBV5-1
j_gene: TRBJ2-5
d_gene: .
CDR3nt: TGCGCCAGCAGCTTGCCCCGGAAGGAGACCCAGTACTTC
CDR3aa: CASSLPRKETQYF

abundance: many
v_gene: TRBV28
j_gene: TRBJ2-3
d_gene: .
CDR3nt: TGTGCCAGTGGGACCGGGCAGGCCAGGGATACGCAGTATTTT
CDR3aa: CASGTGQARDTQYF

abundance: few
v_gene: TRBV12-3/TRBV12-4
j_gene: TRBJ1-1
d_gene: .
CDR3nt: TGTGCCAGCAGTTTAAGGGCTACGAACACTGAAGCTTTCTTT
CDR3aa: CASSLRATNTEAFF

abundance: once
v_gene: TRBV20-1
j_gene: TRBJ2-7
d_gene: .
CDR3nt: TGCAGTGCCGCCCGGACCGGGGGCCTAGACGAGCAGTACTTC
CDR3aa: CSAARTGGLDEQYF

abundance: many
v_gene: TRBV12-3/TRBV12-4
j_gene: TRBJ1-5
d_gene: .
CDR3nt: TGTGCCAGCAGTTTTGACAGGTTGGATCAGCCCCAGCATTTT
CDR3aa: CASSFDRLDQPQHF

abundance: few
v_gene: TRBV11-2
j_gene: TRBJ1-1
d_gene: .
CDR3nt: TGTGCCAGCAGCTTTGGGGTCGCCGGCACTGAAGCTTTCTTT
CDR3aa: CASSFGVAGTEAFF

abundance: .
v_gene: TRBV20-1
j_gene: TRBJ2-5
d_gene: TRBD1
CDR3nt: TGCAGTGCTGCCTTAGAGGGGGCTAGTTGGTACTTC
CDR3aa: CSAALEGASWYF

abundance: many
v_gene: TRBV7-9
j_gene: TRBJ1-6
d_gene: TRBD1
CDR3nt: TGTGCCAGCAGCGTTTGGGACAGCTATAATTCACCCCTCCACTTT
CDR3aa: CASSVWDSYNSPLHF

abundance: many
v_gene: TRBV6-5
j_gene: TRBJ2-7
d_gene: TRBD1
CDR3nt: TGTGCCAGCAGCCCAGACAGGGGCCCCACCAACGAGCAGTACTTC
CDR3aa: CASSPDRGPTNEQYF

abundance: many
v_gene: TRBV4-1
j_gene: TRBJ2-3
d_gene: .
CDR3nt: TGCGCCAGCAGCCATCCGGACGGCACAGATACGCAGTATTTT
CDR3aa: CASSHPDGTDTQYF

abundance: few
v_gene: TRBV6-5
j_gene: TRBJ1-2
d_gene: TRBD1
CDR3nt: TGTGCCAGCAGAGCCCTGACAGGGGGGGAGGCTAACTATGGCTACACCTTC
CDR3aa: CASRALTGGEANYGYTF

abundance: many
v_gene: TRBV7-3
j_gene: TRBJ2-3
d_gene: .
CDR3nt: TGTGCCAGCAGCTCCGGACTGGGCACAGATACGCAGTATTTT
CDR3aa: CASSSGLGTDTQYF

abundance: .
v_gene: TRBV12-3/TRBV12-4
j_gene: TRBJ2-7
d_gene: .
CDR3nt: TGTGCCAGCAGTACCACCAGGGGATATGTAGACGAGCAGTACTTC
CDR3aa: CASSTTRGYVDEQYF

abundance: .
v_gene: TRBV7-9
j_gene: TRBJ2-4
d_gene: .
CDR3nt: TGTGCCAGCAGCCCGGGGGGCCCGGGAGCCAAAAACATTCAGTACTTC
CDR3aa: CASSPGGPGAKNIQYF

abundance: .
v_gene: TRBV5-1
j_gene: TRBJ1-4
d_gene: TRBD1
CDR3nt: TGCGCCAGCAGCTTGGTCGCGGGACAGCCTAATGAAAAACTGTTTTTT
CDR3aa: CASSLVAGQPNEKLFF

abundance: many
v_gene: TRBV10-2
j_gene: TRBJ1-5
d_gene: TRBD1
CDR3nt: TGCGCCAGCAGTGAGACTGACAGGGTATTTCAGCCCCAGCATTTT
CDR3aa: CASSETDRVFQPQHF

abundance: .
v_gene: TRBV12-3/TRBV12-4
j_gene: TRBJ1-1
d_gene: .
CDR3nt: TGTGCCAGCAGGAGAGGGGTGAACACTGAAGCTTTCTTT
CDR3aa: CASRRGVNTEAFF

abundance: .
v_gene: TRBV11-2
j_gene: TRBJ2-3
d_gene: TRBD2
CDR3nt: TGTGCCAGCAGCTCGGGGGGTACGCAGTATTTT
CDR3aa: CASSSGGTQYF

abundance: many
v_gene: TRBV9
j_gene: TRBJ2-7
d_gene: .
CDR3nt: TGTGCCAGCGCAGGGGTCAGCTCCTACGAGCAGTACTTC
CDR3aa: CASAGVSSYEQYF

abundance: many
v_gene: TRBV12-3/TRBV12-4
j_gene: TRBJ2-7
d_gene: .
CDR3nt: TGTGCCAGCAGACACAGTACCTCCTACGAGCAGTACTTC
CDR3aa: CASRHSTSYEQYF

abundance: many
v_gene: TRBV12-5
j_gene: TRBJ1-1
d_gene: .
CDR3nt: TGTGCTAGTGGTTTGGGCGACGGCCAGAACACTGAAGCTTTCTTT
CDR3aa: CASGLGDGQNTEAFF

abundance: .
v_gene: TRBV11-2
j_gene: TRBJ1-2
d_gene: .
CDR3nt: TGTGCCAGCAGCCCGGATCGAACAGGGCTCAACTATGGCTACACCTTC
CDR3aa: CASSPDRTGLNYGYTF

abundance: many
v_gene: TRBV2
j_gene: TRBJ2-2
d_gene: .
CDR3nt: TGTGCCAGCAGTGACAACAGGGACACCGGGGAGCTGTTTTTT
CDR3aa: CASSDNRDTGELFF

abundance: few
v_gene: TRBV4-3
j_gene: TRBJ2-1
d_gene: TRBD2
CDR3nt: TGCGCCAGCAGCCACCTAAGCGGGGGGGGAGACAATGAGCAGTTCTTC
CDR3aa: CASSHLSGGGDNEQFF

abundance: .
v_gene: TRBV28
j_gene: TRBJ1-2
d_gene: .
CDR3nt: TGTGCCAGCAGTTTATGGGGGGACGGCTTCAGCTACACCTTC
CDR3aa: CASSLWGDGFSYTF

abundance: many
v_gene: TRBV6-5
j_gene: TRBJ1-2
d_gene: .
CDR3nt: TGTGCCAGCAGTTACTCGGGGGTCGACACCTTC
CDR3aa: CASSYSGVDTF

abundance: few
v_gene: TRBV5-1
j_gene: TRBJ2-1
d_gene: .
CDR3nt: TGCGCCAGCAGCTTGGAGACTCCTACTGAGCAGTTCTTC
CDR3aa: CASSLETPTEQFF

abundance: many
v_gene: TRBV13
j_gene: TRBJ1-1
d_gene: .
CDR3nt: TGTGCCAGCTACCGGGAGGGCGGTACTGAAGCTTTCTTT
CDR3aa: CASYREGGTEAFF

abundance: few
v_gene: TRBV11-2
j_gene: TRBJ2-3
d_gene: TRBD1
CDR3nt: TGTGCCAGCAGCCTCAGGGGGCGCACAGATACGCAGTATTTT
CDR3aa: CASSLRGRTDTQYF

abundance: many
v_gene: TRBV27
j_gene: TRBJ2-1
d_gene: TRBD1
CDR3nt: TGTGCCAGCAGTAGATCCCGGGACAGCTACAATGAGCAGTTCTTC
CDR3aa: CASSRSRDSYNEQFF

abundance: many
v_gene: TRBV6-5
j_gene: TRBJ2-5
d_gene: .
CDR3nt: TGTGCCCTGGGGCGAATCCAAGAGACCCAGTACTTC
CDR3aa: CALGRIQETQYF

abundance: few
v_gene: TRBV2
j_gene: TRBJ2-2
d_gene: TRBD2
CDR3nt: TGTGCCAGCAGAGCGGGGTTAAACACCGGGGAGCTGTTTTTT
CDR3aa: CASRAGLNTGELFF

abundance: .
v_gene: TRBV6-5
j_gene: TRBJ2-5
d_gene: .
CDR3nt: TGTGCCAGCAGTTACAGATCCTCCGGGGGCCTAGGGGAGACCCAGTACTTC
CDR3aa: CASSYRSSGGLGETQYF

abundance: many
v_gene: TRBV29-1
j_gene: TRBJ2-7
d_gene: TRBD2
CDR3nt: TGCAGCGTTGAAGTAGGCCCGGGAGGGAACTCCTACGAGCAGTACTTC
CDR3aa: CSVEVGPGGNSYEQYF

abundance: .
v_gene: TRBV20-1
j_gene: TRBJ2-7
d_gene: .
CDR3nt: TGCAGTGCCCCTCGGACGGGGACCTACGAGCAGTACTTC
CDR3aa: CSAPRTGTYEQYF

abundance: .
v_gene: TRBV19
j_gene: TRBJ1-1
d_gene: TRBD1
CDR3nt: TGTGCCAGCAGGCCTGAGGGGGCCAGAGGGCGAGCTTTCTTT
CDR3aa: CASRPEGARGRAFF

abundance: many
v_gene: TRBV7-9
j_gene: TRBJ1-2
d_gene: .
CDR3nt: TGTGCCAGCAGCCCCCCCCAAGGGGCTCTCTATGGCTACACCTTC
CDR3aa: CASSPPQGALYGYTF

abundance: many
v_gene: TRBV9
j_gene: TRBJ2-5
d_gene: .
CDR3nt: TGTGCCAGCAGCGTAGGGCTACAAGAGACCCAGTACTTC
CDR3aa: CASSVGLQETQYF

abundance: many
v_gene: TRBV14
j_gene: TRBJ1-6
d_gene: .
CDR3nt: TGTGCCAGCAGCCAAGTGGGTGATAGCATCCACTTT
CDR3aa: CASSQVGDSIHF

abundance: many
v_gene: TRBV2
j_gene: TRBJ2-7
d_gene: TRBD2
CDR3nt: TGTGCCAGCAGTGCACCTAGCGGGGGGGCCGACGAGCAGTACTTC
CDR3aa: CASSAPSGGADEQYF

abundance: many
v_gene: TRBV20-1
j_gene: TRBJ2-7
d_gene: .
CDR3nt: TGCAGTGCTATGATCAAGGGACTTACCTACGAGCAGTACTTC
CDR3aa: CSAMIKGLTYEQYF

abundance: .
v_gene: TRBV24-1
j_gene: TRBJ2-2
d_gene: TRBD2
CDR3nt: TGTGCCACCCGCCCTAGCGGGGGGGCCAAGGGCACCGGGGAGCTGTTTTTT
CDR3aa: CATRPSGGAKGTGELFF

abundance: many
v_gene: TRBV5-1
j_gene: TRBJ2-5
d_gene: .
CDR3nt: TGCGCCAGCAGCTTGTCGGGGGAAGAGACCCAGTACTTC
CDR3aa: CASSLSGEETQYF

abundance: few
v_gene: TRBV12-3/TRBV12-4
j_gene: TRBJ2-1
d_gene: TRBD1
CDR3nt: TGTGCCAGCGCACCCGGGACAGACAATGAGCAGTTCTTC
CDR3aa: CASAPGTDNEQFF

abundance: few
v_gene: TRBV12-3/TRBV12-4
j_gene: TRBJ1-2
d_gene: .
CDR3nt: TGTGCCAGCAGTTTCGGGCACCATGGCTACACCTTC
CDR3aa: CASSFGHHGYTF

abundance: many
v_gene: TRBV19
j_gene: TRBJ2-4
d_gene: TRBD2
CDR3nt: TGTGCCAGTAGTATAACCCCCATGACTAGCGGGGTTCGAGGCATTCAGTACTTC
CDR3aa: CASSITPMTSGVRGIQYF

abundance: many
v_gene: TRBV5-4
j_gene: TRBJ2-5
d_gene: .
CDR3nt: TGTGCCAGCAGCTTGCCGGGGCAAGAGACCCAGTACTTC
CDR3aa: CASSLPGQETQYF

abundance: .
v_gene: TRBV3-1
j_gene: TRBJ2-7
d_gene: .
CDR3nt: TGTGCCAGCAGCCTAAGTATGTCCCACGAGCAGTACTTC
CDR3aa: CASSLSMSHEQYF

abundance: many
v_gene: TRBV7-9
j_gene: TRBJ1-1
d_gene: .
CDR3nt: TGTGCCAGCAGCTTAGGTGGAGGCAGGGAGAGGGTTGAAGCTTTCTTT
CDR3aa: CASSLGGGRERVEAFF

abundance: .
v_gene: TRBV12-3/TRBV12-4
j_gene: TRBJ2-7
d_gene: TRBD2
CDR3nt: TGTGCCAGCGGGACTAGCGGGGTCTACGAGCAGTACTTC
CDR3aa: CASGTSGVYEQYF

abundance: .
v_gene: TRBV2
j_gene: TRBJ1-6
d_gene: .
CDR3nt: TGTGCCAGCAGTGAAAGTGGGGGGGCGCCGGCACCCCTCCACTTT
CDR3aa: CASSESGGAPAPLHF

abundance: .
v_gene: TRBV5-1
j_gene: TRBJ2-3
d_gene: .
CDR3nt: TGCGCCAGCAGCTCGACAGGATCCACAGATACGCAGTATTTT
CDR3aa: CASSSTGSTDTQYF